These T cell receptor beta chains were read from a single sample in a study of CD8 T cells in Susac syndrome. TCRdb reprocessed the immunoSEQ multiplex PCR reads with MiXCR, giving one entry per CDR3 protein. The repertoire holds roughly 180,000 distinct CDR3 sequences, with about 95% as singletons. Input material: CD4+ T cells from PBMCs. The receptors shown here come from a human donor in good health. Both conserved end residues are part of each CDR3. A D gene is named only where the DNA matches it firmly. Clone size is not always given. Where it is, it says once, few, many or a class for expanded clones.

D	V	size	J	DNA	CDR3
NA	TRBV30	NA	TRBJ1-1	TGTGCCTGGAGTGTACATAAGGTACTGAACACTGAAGCTTTCTTT	CAWSVHKVLNTEAFF
NA	TRBV3-1	NA	TRBJ2-3	TGTGCCAGCAGCCAGAAGGCAGGGAACACAGATACGCAGTATTTT	CASSQKAGNTDTQYF
TRBD1	TRBV3-1	NA	TRBJ2-4	TGTGCCAGCAGCCGGCTTACAGGGGGCGCGACCATTCAGTACTTC	CASSRLTGGATIQYF
TRBD2	TRBV14	NA	TRBJ2-1	TGTGCCAGCAGCCCCCTGAGAGCTAGCGGGATTAGTAATGAGCAGTTCTTC	CASSPLRASGISNEQFF
NA	TRBV7-3	NA	TRBJ2-3	TGTGCCAGCAGCTTAATGGGCTCATACACAGATACGCAGTATTTT	CASSLMGSYTDTQYF
TRBD1	TRBV27	NA	TRBJ2-7	TGTGCCAGCAGTTCCACAGGGGGCGTCGAGCAGTACTTC	CASSSTGGVEQYF
TRBD2	TRBV29-1	NA	TRBJ2-1	TGCAGCGTTGCAGCGGGAGGGCAACATGAGCAGTTCTTC	CSVAAGGQHEQFF
NA	TRBV6-6	NA	TRBJ2-4	TGTGCCAGCAGCCAGAGAGATCTCATAGCCAAAAACATTCAGTACTTC	CASSQRDLIAKNIQYF
TRBD1	TRBV6-5	NA	TRBJ2-5	TGTGCCAGCAGAAAACAGGGGGGAATAGAGACCCAGTACTTC	CASRKQGGIETQYF
NA	TRBV7-2	once	TRBJ2-1	TGTGCCAGCAGCTTCCCCGGATCATGGCAGTTCTTC	CASSFPGSWQFF
NA	TRBV19	NA	TRBJ2-1	TGTGCCAGTAGCGACCGGACAGCTTACAATGAGCAGTTCTTC	CASSDRTAYNEQFF